This TCR beta chain was identified during a study of Tregs in tolerant kidney transplant recipients. Concerning this clone itself: The read terminates 3 residues ahead of where the CDR3 ends, so the germline J gene completes it.

CDR3 length equals 12 residues. Trimming removed 2 bases at V and 4 bases at J, with 9 bases between. Germline V gene data show CDR1 as GTSNPN and CDR2 as SVGIG (reference sequence). Libraries were prepared by immunoSEQ multiplex PCR; TCRdb keeps only in-frame clonotypes and omits some of them. The sample has over 45,000 clones. This specimen was CD4+ T cells from blood, taken before the transplant. The sequence was obtained from a human donor who received a combined kidney and bone marrow transplant. The rearrangement joins TRBV30 to TRBJ2-7, with D perhaps TRBD1 (6 bases). Incomplete CDR3 DNA: TGTGCCTGGAGTCCTCAGGGGTACGAG. Protein product: CAWSPQGYE. The full CDR3 reads CAWSPQGYEQYF. The complete variable domain, with remaining parts taken from reference TRBV30 and TRBJ2-7, reads SQTIHQWPATLVQPVGSPLSLECTVEGTSNPNLYWYRQAAGRGLQLLFYSVGIGQISSEVPQNLSASRPQDRQFILSSKKLLLSDSGFYLCAWSPQGYEQYFGPGTRLTVT.